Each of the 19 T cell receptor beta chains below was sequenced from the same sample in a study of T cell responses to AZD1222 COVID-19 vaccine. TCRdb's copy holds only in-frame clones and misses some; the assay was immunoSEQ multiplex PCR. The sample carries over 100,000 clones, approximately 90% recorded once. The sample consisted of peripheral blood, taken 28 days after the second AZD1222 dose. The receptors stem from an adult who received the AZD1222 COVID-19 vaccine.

The CDR3 protein is CASSRRTGGLKLDSPLHF. CDR3 DNA sequence: TGTGCCAGCAGCCGTCGGACAGGGGGCTTAAAGCTGGATTCACCCCTCCACTTT. The rearrangement uses TRBV4-2 and TRBJ1-6; the match to TRBD1 covers 11 bases. From germline, CDR1 is LGHNA and CDR2 YNFKEQ. V gave up 4 bases and J gave up 8 bases; unmatched junction bases: 13. This CDR3 has 18 residues.

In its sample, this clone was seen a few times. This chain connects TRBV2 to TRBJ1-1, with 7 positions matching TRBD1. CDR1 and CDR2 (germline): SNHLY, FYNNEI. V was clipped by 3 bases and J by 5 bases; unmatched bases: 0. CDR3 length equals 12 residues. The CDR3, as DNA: TGTGCCAGCAGTGAGACAGGGACTGAAGCTTTCTTT. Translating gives CASSETGTEAFF.

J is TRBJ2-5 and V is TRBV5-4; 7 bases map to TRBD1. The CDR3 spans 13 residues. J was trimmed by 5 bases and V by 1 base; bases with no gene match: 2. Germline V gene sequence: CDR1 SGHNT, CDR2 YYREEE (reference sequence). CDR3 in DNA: TGTGCCAGCAGCTTGTACAGGGGCGAGACCCAGTACTTC. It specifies CASSLYRGETQYF.

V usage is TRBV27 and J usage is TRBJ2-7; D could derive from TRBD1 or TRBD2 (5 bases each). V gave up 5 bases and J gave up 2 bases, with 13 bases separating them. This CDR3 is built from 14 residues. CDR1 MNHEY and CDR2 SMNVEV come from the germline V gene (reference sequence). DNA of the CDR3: TGTGCCAGCAGTGGGTGGGGGATAGCCTACGAGCAGTACTTC. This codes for CASSGWGIAYEQYF.

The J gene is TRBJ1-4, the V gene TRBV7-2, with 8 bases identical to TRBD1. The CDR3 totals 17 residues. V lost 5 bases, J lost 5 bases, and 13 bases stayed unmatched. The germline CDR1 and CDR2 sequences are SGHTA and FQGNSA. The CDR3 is CASSPPGQGFLNEKLFF. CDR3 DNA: TGTGCCAGCAGCCCCCCAGGACAGGGTTTCCTGAATGAAAAACTGTTTTTT.

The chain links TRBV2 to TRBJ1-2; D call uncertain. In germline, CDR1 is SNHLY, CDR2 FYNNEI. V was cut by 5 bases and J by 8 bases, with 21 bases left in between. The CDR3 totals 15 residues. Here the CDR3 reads CASSYTYGFGIGYTF. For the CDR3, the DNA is TGTGCCAGCAGTTACACCTACGGTTTCGGGATCGGCTACACCTTC.

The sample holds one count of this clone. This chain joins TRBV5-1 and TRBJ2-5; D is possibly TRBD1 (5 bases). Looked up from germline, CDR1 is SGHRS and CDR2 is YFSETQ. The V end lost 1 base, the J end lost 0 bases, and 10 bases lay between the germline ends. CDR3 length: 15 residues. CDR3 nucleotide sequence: TGCGCCAGCAGCTTGACAGGTGAAAACCAAGAGACCCAGTACTTC. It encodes CASSLTGENQETQYF.

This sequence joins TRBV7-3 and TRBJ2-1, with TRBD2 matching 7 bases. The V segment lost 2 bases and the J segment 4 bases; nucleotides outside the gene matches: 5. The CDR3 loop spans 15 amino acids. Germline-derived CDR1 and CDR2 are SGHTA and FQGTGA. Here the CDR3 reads CASSLRRGNYNEQFF. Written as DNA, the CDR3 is TGTGCCAGCAGCTTACGGCGGGGGAATTACAATGAGCAGTTCTTC. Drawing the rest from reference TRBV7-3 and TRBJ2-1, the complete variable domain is GAGVSQTPSNKVTEKGKYVELRCDPISGHTALYWYRQSLGQGPEFLIYFQGTGAADDSGLPNDRFFAVRPEGSVSTLKIQRTERGDSAVYLCASSLRRGNYNEQFFGPGTRLTVL.

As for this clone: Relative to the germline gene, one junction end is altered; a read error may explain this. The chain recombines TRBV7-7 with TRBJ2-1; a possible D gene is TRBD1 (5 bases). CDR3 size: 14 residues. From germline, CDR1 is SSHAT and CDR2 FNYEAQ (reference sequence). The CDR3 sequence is CASSAYHLDSEQFF. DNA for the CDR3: TGTGCTAGCAGCGCATATCATCTAGACAGTGAGCAGTTCTTC.

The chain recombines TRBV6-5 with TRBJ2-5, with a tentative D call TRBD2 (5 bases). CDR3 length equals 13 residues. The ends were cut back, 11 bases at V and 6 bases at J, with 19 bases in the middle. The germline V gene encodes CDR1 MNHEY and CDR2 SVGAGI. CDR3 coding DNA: TGTGCCTCTAAAGGGAGTCGTGACCAGACCCAGTACTTC. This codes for CASKGSRDQTQYF.

CDR3 sequence: CASSELNTRNTEAFF. The CDR3 DNA reads TGTGCCAGCAGTGAACTTAATACACGGAACACTGAAGCTTTCTTT. V is TRBV2 and J is TRBJ1-1; D unclear. The CDR3 sequence is 15 residues long. V lost 2 bases to trimming and J lost 1 base, with 11 bases between them. The germline CDR1 and CDR2 sequences are SNHLY and FYNNEI.

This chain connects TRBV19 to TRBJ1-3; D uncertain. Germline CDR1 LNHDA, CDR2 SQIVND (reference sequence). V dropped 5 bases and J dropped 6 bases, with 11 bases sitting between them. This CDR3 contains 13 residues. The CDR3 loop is CASSRRVKNTIYF. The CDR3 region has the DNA TGTGCCAGTAGTCGAAGGGTGAAAAACACCATATATTTT.

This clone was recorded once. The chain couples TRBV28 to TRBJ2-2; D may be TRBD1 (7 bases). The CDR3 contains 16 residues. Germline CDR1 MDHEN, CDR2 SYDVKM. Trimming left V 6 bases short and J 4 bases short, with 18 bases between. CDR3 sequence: CASSLGGAGSTGELFF. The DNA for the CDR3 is TGTGCCAGCAGCCTAGGGGGCGCCGGGAGCACCGGGGAGCTGTTTTTT.

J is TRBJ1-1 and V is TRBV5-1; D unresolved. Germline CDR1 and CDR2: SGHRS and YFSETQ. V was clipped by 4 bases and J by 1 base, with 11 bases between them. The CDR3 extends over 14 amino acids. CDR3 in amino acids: CASSIQTANTEAFF. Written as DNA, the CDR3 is TGCGCCAGCAGCATACAAACAGCGAACACTGAAGCTTTCTTT.

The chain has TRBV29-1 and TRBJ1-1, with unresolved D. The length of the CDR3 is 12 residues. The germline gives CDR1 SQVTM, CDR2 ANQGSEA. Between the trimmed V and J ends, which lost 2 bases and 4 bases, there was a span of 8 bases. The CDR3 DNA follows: TGCAGCGTTGAATGGGTGGGCACTGAAGCTTTCTTT. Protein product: CSVEWVGTEAFF.

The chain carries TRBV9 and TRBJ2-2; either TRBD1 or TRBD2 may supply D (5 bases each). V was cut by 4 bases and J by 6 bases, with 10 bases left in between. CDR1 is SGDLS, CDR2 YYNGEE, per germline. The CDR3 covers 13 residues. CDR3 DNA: TGTGCCAGCAGCCCCGGGACCGCCGGGGAGCTGTTTTTT. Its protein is CASSPGTAGELFF.

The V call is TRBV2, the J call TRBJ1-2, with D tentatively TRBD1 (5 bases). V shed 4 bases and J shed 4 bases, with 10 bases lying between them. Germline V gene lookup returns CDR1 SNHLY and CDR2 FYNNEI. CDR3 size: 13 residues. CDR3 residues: CASSVRDLYGYTF. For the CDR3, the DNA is TGTGCCAGCAGTGTTAGGGACCTCTATGGCTACACCTTC.

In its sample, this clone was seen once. In nucleotides, the CDR3 is TGTGCCACTACAGGGGGCGGCAATCAGCCCCAGCATTTT. Its protein product is CATTGGGNQPQHF. This chain links TRBV6-5 with TRBJ1-5; 9 nucleotides match TRBD1. This CDR3 contains 13 residues. Germline-derived CDR1 and CDR2 are MNHEY and SVGAGI. V shed 10 bases and J 2 bases; nucleotides not matched to a gene: 3.

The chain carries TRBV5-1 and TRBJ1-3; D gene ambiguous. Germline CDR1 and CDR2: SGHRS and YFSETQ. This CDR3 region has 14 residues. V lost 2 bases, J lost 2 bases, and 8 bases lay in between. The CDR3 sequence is CASSFLGAGNTIYF. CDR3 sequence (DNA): TGCGCCAGCAGCTTCCTGGGAGCTGGAAACACCATATATTTT.